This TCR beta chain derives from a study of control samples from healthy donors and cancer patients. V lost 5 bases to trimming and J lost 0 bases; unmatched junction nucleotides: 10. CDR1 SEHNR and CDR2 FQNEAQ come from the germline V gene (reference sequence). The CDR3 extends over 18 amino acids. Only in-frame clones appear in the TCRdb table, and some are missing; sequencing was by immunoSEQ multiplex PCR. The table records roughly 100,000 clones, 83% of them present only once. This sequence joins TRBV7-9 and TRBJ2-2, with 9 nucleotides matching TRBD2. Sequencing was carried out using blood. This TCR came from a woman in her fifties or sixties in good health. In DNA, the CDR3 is TGTGCCAGCAGCCCCCGACTAGCGGAATACGCGAACACCGGGGAGCTGTTTTTT. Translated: CASSPRLAEYANTGELFF.